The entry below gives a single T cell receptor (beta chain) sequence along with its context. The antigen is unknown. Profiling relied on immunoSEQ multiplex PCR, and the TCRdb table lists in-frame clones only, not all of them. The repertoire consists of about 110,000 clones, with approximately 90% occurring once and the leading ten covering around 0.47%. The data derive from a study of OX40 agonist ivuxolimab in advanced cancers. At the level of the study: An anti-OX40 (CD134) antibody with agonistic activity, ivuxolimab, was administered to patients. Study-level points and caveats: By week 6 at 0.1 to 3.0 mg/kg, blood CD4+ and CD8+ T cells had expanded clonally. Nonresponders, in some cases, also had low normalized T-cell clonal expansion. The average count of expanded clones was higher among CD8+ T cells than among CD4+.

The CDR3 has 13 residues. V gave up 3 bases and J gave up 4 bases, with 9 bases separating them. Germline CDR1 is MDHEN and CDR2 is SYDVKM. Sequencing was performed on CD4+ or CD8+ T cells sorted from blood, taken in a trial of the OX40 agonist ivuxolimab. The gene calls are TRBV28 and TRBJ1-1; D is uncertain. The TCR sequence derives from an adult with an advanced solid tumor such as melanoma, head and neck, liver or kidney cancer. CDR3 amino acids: CASSLGQPTEAFF. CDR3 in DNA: TGTGCCAGCAGTTTGGGCCAGCCCACTGAAGCTTTCTTT.